This T cell receptor (beta chain) was retrieved from a study of beta chain features in type 1 diabetes (dated by TCRdb to the late 2010s). With respect to the entire study: No differences in mean age, gender distribution, total cell number or subset yield were found between patients and healthy donors. Across all samples, 107,917,701 sorted cells were examined, and cell number per subset correlated strongly with RNA yield. The study compared the TCRB repertoires of sorted circulating CD4+ T cell subsets in recently diagnosed type 1 diabetes patients with those in matched healthy donors. Naive and central memory subsets were obtained from all 30 or so donors, but regulatory and stem cell-like memory subsets were isolated from only 8 patients and 8 healthy donors. Overall results and qualifications from the work: PCR may preferentially amplify shorter templates, but because patient and control samples were amplified and corrected together, any resulting skew would affect both groups equally. Because cDNA was sequenced instead of genomic DNA, activated cells with high expression could be over-represented, although the groups did not differ in activation or CD3 levels. Patients with type 1 diabetes made fewer insertions and deleted more nucleotides at VDJ recombination sites, implying thymic rearrangement abnormalities. Naive, central memory and regulatory TCRB repertoires appeared to be more alike among patients than among healthy donors. A moderate but significant shortening of TCRB CDR3 length was observed in type 1 diabetes patients in all four CD4+ subsets. Only small numbers of individuals were included in the HLA sub-analyses, which left unresolved whether HLA type had any influence on TCRB rearrangement.

Of note for this clone: The antigen it binds to is not known. The sample holds no much larger clone one base away, and base qualities are not on file.

Each donor gave one peripheral blood draw, roughly 0.12 L on average, collected into heparinised tubes. A BD FACSAria II was used to sort naive, central memory, regulatory and stem cell-like memory CD4+ T cells with a panel that included CD45RO, CCR7, CD25, CD127, CD95 and CD27. All sorted populations exceeded 95% purity. PBMCs were isolated right away by Lymphoprep density gradient centrifugation and were stained directly, without culture. Samples were stained and sorted in pairs, with one healthy donor and one patient per experiment, so that batch effects were minimized. Trimming takes 5 bases from V and 8 bases from J, and the germline ends sit 18 bases apart. Its CDR3 holds 14 amino acids, cysteine through phenylalanine. Here the CDR3 DNA is all that survives: 42 bases in frame from base 1. The germline V gene gives CDR1 as SNHLY and CDR2 as FYNNEI. The entire amount of isolated RNA was reverse transcribed using the High Capacity cDNA Reverse Transcription Kit, so the sequenced TCRB transcripts were expressed ones. Deep immunoSEQ sequencing was performed on naive, central memory and regulatory T cell samples, with an average of roughly 3.5 million total reads per sample. Sorted cells were lysed in RLT buffer, and RNA was extracted using DNase-treated RNeasy Micro or Mini kits according to cell number. Each cell subset was processed separately to prevent cross-contamination, with patient and healthy donor samples processed together. The immunoSEQ multiplex PCR was used to amplify TCRB sequences from cDNA, yielding 87-bp fragments that span the CDR3 region. Sequencing of the amplicons was performed on the Illumina HiSeq platform. Under the source paper's analysis protocol: Synthetic template baselines were used to correct PCR bias computationally, reads within Hamming distance 2 were collapsed, and singletons that could not be merged were discarded. Reads were aligned to IMGT to assign V, D and J genes, CDR3 length, and insertions or deletions at six rearrangement sites. Clonotype counts were normalized to sorted cell number within each subset before computing true diversity and Gini coefficients with the tcR R package. The overlap coefficient, calculated on TCRB nucleotide sequences, was used to measure repertoire sharing. Out-of-frame TCRB sequences from naive cells were analyzed as a proxy for the pre-selection repertoire. TCRdb limited this immuneACCESS table to in-frame rearrangements with V and J called. A share of clones is missing; checked studies link under half to unresolved V genes, and the rest is unexplained. V, J and clone size are those of that table, while D and trimming were read from the DNA. Here the sample has roughly 700,000 clones; roughly 13% occur a single time. Roughly 0.022% of the sample is taken by the ten largest.

The sequence links TRBV2 to TRBJ1-2, with the D gene not clear enough to name. The clonotype comes from a man between 18 and 35 years old with type 1 diabetes. Input material: naive CD4+ T cells from blood. The cell subset or site label of this sample denotes: true naive CD4+ T cells. The CDR3 protein is CASSSTPTLEGYTF. The DNA reads TGTGCCAGCAGTTCCACCCCCACGCTCGAAGGCTACACCTTC.